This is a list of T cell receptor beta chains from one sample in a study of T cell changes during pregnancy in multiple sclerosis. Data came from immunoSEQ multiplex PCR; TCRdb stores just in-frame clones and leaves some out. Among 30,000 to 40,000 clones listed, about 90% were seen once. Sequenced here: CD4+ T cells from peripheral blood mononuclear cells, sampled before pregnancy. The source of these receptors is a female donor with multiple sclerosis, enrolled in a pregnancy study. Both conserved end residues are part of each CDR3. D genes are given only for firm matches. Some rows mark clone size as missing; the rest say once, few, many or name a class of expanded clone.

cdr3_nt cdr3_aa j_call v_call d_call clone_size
TGTGCCAGCAGTTTGGGTCATCGGGATTCACCCCTCCACTTT CASSLGHRDSPLHF TRBJ1-6 TRBV28 - -
TGCGCCAGCAGCAAGGGGGGGGGACAGGGGAACACCGGGGAGCTGTTTTTT CASSKGGGQGNTGELFF TRBJ2-2 TRBV4-1 TRBD1 -
TGCGCCAGCAGCCCAATTCCGGGGGTGAACACTGAAGCTTTCTTT CASSPIPGVNTEAFF TRBJ1-1 TRBV5-1 - -
TGTGCCAGCACACGGGACAGACGTTATGGCTACACCTTC CASTRDRRYGYTF TRBJ1-2 TRBV7-8 TRBD1 -
TGCGCCAGCAGCCAAGGGGCCAAGATCGGATATGGCTACACCTTC CASSQGAKIGYGYTF TRBJ1-2 TRBV5-4 - -
TGTGCCAGCAGTGAAGAAGGGGGGGATCAGCCCCAGCATTTT CASSEEGGDQPQHF TRBJ1-5 TRBV2 - -
TGCGCCAGCAGCTTGGGGACAGGGGTGGGTCAGCCCCAGCATTTT CASSLGTGVGQPQHF TRBJ1-5 TRBV5-1 TRBD1 few
TGTGCCACCGATAGGGGAAAAGGGATGGTGAACACTGAAGCTTTCTTT CATDRGKGMVNTEAFF TRBJ1-1 TRBV19 - -
TGTGCCAGCAGCTTGCAGGGGGTGCAAGAGACCCAGTACTTC CASSLQGVQETQYF TRBJ2-5 TRBV5-6 TRBD1 -
TGTGCCAGCAGCCCTTCTGGGCGGGGGGGCCCTGGGTTCTTC CASSPSGRGGPGFF TRBJ2-1 TRBV7-3 TRBD2 -
TGTGCCTGTCAGCGAGGACAGGGCCTCAGCTCCTACGAGCAGTACTTC CACQRGQGLSSYEQYF TRBJ2-7 TRBV30 TRBD1 -
TGTGCCAGCTCACCAAGACAGGGGGCGGGGGCGGCTTTCTTT CASSPRQGAGAAFF TRBJ1-1 TRBV18 TRBD1 -
TGTGCCAGCAGAACACAGGGCTCGGAAGAAAAACTGTTTTTT CASRTQGSEEKLFF TRBJ1-4 TRBV6-5 - -
TGTGCCAGCAGCTTCACAGGGTCAGAAGCTTTCTTT CASSFTGSEAFF TRBJ1-1 TRBV7-8 - -
TGTGCCAGCAGCTGGGAGGGGACAGGGTTTGCCGGGGAGCTGTTTTTT CASSWEGTGFAGELFF TRBJ2-2 TRBV7-8 TRBD1 -
TGTGCCAGCAGCTTAGCGGGGGCGCTCCAGTTCGCTAATGAAAAACTGTTTTTT CASSLAGALQFANEKLFF TRBJ1-4 TRBV7-2 - -
TGCGCCAGCAGCGTCCAGGGAAGGGAAAAACTGTTTTTT CASSVQGREKLFF TRBJ1-4 TRBV5-1 - -
TGTGCCTGGGCAGGCTACTCTGGAAACACCATATATTTT CAWAGYSGNTIYF TRBJ1-3 TRBV30 - -
TGTGCCAGCAGCTTGGAGGCAGCGGGGGGTCCGCAGTTCTTC CASSLEAAGGPQFF TRBJ2-1 TRBV5-4 TRBD2 -
TGTGCCAGCAGCTTAGGGGACAGGGGTACCGGGGAGCTGTTTTTT CASSLGDRGTGELFF TRBJ2-2 TRBV7-2 TRBD1 -
TGTGCCAGCAGTTTGAGTGGGGGGTTTTACACTGAAGCTTTCTTT CASSLSGGFYTEAFF TRBJ1-1 TRBV28 - few
TGTGCCAGCAGCCAAGATCTTCGGGGTAAGGCTTTCTTT CASSQDLRGKAFF TRBJ1-1 TRBV14 - -
TGTGCCAGCAGTTTTAATAGGAACACTGAAGCTTTCTTT CASSFNRNTEAFF TRBJ1-1 TRBV6-6 - -